This note documents a single TCR beta chain sequence. Its antigen is unknown. Treatment reported: around 19 received Ad26.COV2.S at low or high dose, single or two shots; about five received placebo; per-sample allocation not given. Day 63 after the first injection of vaccine or placebo was the sampling time. An Ad26 vector was used to express Wuhan-strain SARS-CoV-2 spike as the vaccine. The data were produced by immunoSEQ multiplex PCR, yet TCRdb's version contains in-frame clones alone and is incomplete. Of approximately 480,000 clones detected, roughly 87% appear once; the ten largest clones hold 9.5% to 15%. CDR1 is SNHLY, CDR2 FYNNEI, per germline. The ends were cut back, 4 bases at V and 4 bases at J, with 8 bases in the middle. The CDR3 extends over 13 amino acids. These data belong to a study of Ad26.COV2.S vaccination and SARS-CoV-2 variants. On the study more broadly: A participant enrolled in the COV1001 Ad26.COV2.S trial arm provided the sample.

Broader study findings: For non-spike TCRs, breadth in vaccine recipients resembled that in placebo recipients. Higher spike-specific TCR breadth was found in vaccine recipients than in placebo recipients.

This sequence was found in a person between 18 and 59 years old who received the Ad26.COV2.S COVID-19 vaccine or a placebo. The specimen was peripheral blood, collected in a trial of Ad26.COV2.S vaccine versus placebo. V is TRBV2 and J is TRBJ2-1; D gene uncertain. CDR3 region: CASSGQLYNEQFF. CDR3 DNA: TGTGCCAGCAGTGGGCAGCTTTACAATGAGCAGTTCTTC.